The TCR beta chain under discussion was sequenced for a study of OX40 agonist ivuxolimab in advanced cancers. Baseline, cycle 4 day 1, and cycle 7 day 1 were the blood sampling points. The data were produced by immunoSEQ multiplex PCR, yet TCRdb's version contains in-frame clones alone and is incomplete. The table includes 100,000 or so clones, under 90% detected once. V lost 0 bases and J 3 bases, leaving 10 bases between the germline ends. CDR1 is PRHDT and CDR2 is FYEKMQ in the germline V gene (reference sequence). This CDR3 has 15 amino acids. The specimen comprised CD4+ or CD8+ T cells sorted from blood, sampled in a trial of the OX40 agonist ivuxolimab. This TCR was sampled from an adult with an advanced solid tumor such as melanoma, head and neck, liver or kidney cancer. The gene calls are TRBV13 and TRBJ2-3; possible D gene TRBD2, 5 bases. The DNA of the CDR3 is TGTGCCAGCAGCTTAGGACTAGTAGGGACAGATACGCAGTATTTT. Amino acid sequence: CASSLGLVGTDTQYF. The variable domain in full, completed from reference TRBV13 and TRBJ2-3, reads AAGVIQSPRHLIKEKRETATLKCYPIPRHDTVYWYQQGPGQDPQFLISFYEKMQSDKGSIPDRFSAQQFSDYHSELNMSSLELGDSALYFCASSLGLVGTDTQYFGPGTRLTVL.